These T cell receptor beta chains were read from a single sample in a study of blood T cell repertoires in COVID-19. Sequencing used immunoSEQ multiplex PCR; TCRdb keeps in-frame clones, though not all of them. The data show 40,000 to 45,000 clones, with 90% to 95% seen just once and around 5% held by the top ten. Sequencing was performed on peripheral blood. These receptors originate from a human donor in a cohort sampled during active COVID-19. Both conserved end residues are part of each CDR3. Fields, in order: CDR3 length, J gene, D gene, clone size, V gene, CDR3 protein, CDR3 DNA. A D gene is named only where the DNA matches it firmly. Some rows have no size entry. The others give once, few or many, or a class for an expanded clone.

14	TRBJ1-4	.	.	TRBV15	CATSNRGSNEKLFF	TGTGCCACCAGTAACCGGGGATCTAATGAAAAACTGTTTTTT
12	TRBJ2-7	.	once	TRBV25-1	CASSGPSYEQYF	TGTGCCAGCAGTGGTCCCAGCTACGAGCAGTACTTC
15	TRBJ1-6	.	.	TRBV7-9	CASSPRRGAVNPLHF	TGTGCCAGCAGCCCAAGACGGGGGGCGGTTAACCCCCTCCACTTT
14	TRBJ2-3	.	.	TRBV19	CASSISVSTDTQYF	TGTGCCAGTAGTATTTCCGTAAGCACAGATACGCAGTATTTT
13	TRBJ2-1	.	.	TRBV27	CASSLGQGLMQFF	TGTGCCAGCAGTTTAGGGCAGGGGTTAATGCAGTTCTTC
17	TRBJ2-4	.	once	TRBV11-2	CASSLDLWGGFPNIQYF	TGTGCCAGCAGCTTAGACTTGTGGGGGGGCTTTCCGAACATTCAGTACTTC
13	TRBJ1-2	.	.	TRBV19	CASSIVEGDGYTF	TGTGCCAGTAGTATAGTTGAGGGGGATGGCTACACCTTC
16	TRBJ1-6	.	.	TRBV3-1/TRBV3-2	CASSQVGGLVGSPLHF	TGTGCCAGCAGCCAAGTGGGGGGGCTCGTTGGTTCACCCCTCCACTTT
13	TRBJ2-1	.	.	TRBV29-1	CSVLRGIEIEQFF	TGCAGCGTTTTAAGGGGGATAGAAATTGAGCAGTTCTTC
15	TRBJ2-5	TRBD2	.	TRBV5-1	CASSRSGRATETQYF	TGCGCCAGCAGCCGGAGCGGGAGGGCCACGGAGACCCAGTACTTC
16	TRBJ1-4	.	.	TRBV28	CASSLPFSGGYEKLFF	TGTGCCAGCAGTCTCCCTTTTTCGGGAGGTTATGAAAAACTGTTTTTT
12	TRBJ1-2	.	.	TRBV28	CASRTGSYGYTF	TGTGCCAGCAGAACAGGGTCGTATGGCTACACCTTC
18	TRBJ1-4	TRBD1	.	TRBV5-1	CASSWRDSTTATNEKLFF	TGCGCCAGCAGCTGGCGGGACAGTACTACTGCAACTAATGAAAAACTGTTTTTT
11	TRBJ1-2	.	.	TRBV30	CAWNEGYGYTF	TGTGCCTGGAATGAGGGATATGGCTACACCTTC
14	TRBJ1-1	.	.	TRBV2	CATSAGAGDTEAFF	TGTGCGACCTCGGCGGGGGCTGGGGACACTGAAGCTTTCTTT
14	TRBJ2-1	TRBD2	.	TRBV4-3	CASSQYLAGVEQFF	TGCGCCAGCAGCCAATACCTAGCGGGAGTTGAGCAGTTCTTC
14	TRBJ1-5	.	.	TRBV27	CASSPRALGQPQHF	TGTGCCAGCAGTCCGCGGGCCTTAGGGCAGCCCCAGCATTTT
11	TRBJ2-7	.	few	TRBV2	CASTDNYEQYF	TGTGCCAGCACTGACAACTACGAGCAGTACTTC